The clone carrying this T cell receptor beta chain was counted a few times. Its antigen is still unknown. TCRdb called the 5' RACE reads again in MiXCR, with one record for every CDR3 protein. The table shows 690,000 or so distinct CDR3 sequences, with 8.6% occurring only once. This entry comes from a study of identical twins. Study-level results: Sequences that were beta out-of-frame showed weaker excess twin sharing. Twin pairs' shared out-of-frame alpha sequences were enriched in low generation probability.

The length of the CDR3 is 13 residues. Germline-derived CDR1 and CDR2 are LNHNV and YYDKDF (reference sequence). The V end lost 1 base, the J end lost 4 bases, and 7 bases lay between the germline ends. The data also belong to a second study, concerning yellow fever vaccine responses in identical twins.

This TCR derives from a woman between 18 and 29 years old in good health. Sample: PBMCs. The rearrangement joins TRBV15 to TRBJ2-5; D unclear. The CDR3 spells CATSRVRGETQYF. In nucleotides, the CDR3 is TGTGCCACCAGCAGAGTGCGAGGAGAGACCCAGTACTTC. The variable domain in full, completed from reference TRBV15 and TRBJ2-5, reads DAMVIQNPRYQVTQFGKPVTLSCSQTLNHNVMYWYQQKSSQAPKLLFHYYDKDFNNEADTPDNFQSRRPNTSFCFLDIRSPGLGDTAMYLCATSRVRGETQYFGPGTRLLVL.